The present T cell receptor (beta chain) was sequenced within a study of T cells in Graves' hyperthyroidism and ophthalmopathy (dated by TCRdb to the late 2010s). With respect to the entire study: Peripheral blood samples were taken at the time of initial diagnosis, prior to any treatment. The paper describes TCR Vbeta CDR3 sequencing of some 130 peripheral blood samples, made up of some 42 ophthalmopathy patients, approximately 73 hyperthyroidism patients and 17 progressor patients. Once sampling was done, hyperthyroidism patients were given methimazole at a starting dose of 30 mg daily, whereas ophthalmopathy patients were given high-dose intravenous methylprednisolone. Prospective prediction of ophthalmopathy was tested in an independent validation cohort of 18 to 20 hyperthyroidism patients and 15 to 17 patients who later progressed to ophthalmopathy. The roughly 94 discovery patients were randomly split 7:3 into training and test sets. In addition, the study compared T-cell repertoires in thyroid tissue and in blood from 6 or 7 Graves' hyperthyroidism patients. To identify distinguishing TCR V-J signatures, a discovery cohort of 100 patients was used, comprising fewer than 45 with Graves' ophthalmopathy and 57 with stable Graves' hyperthyroidism. The paper's findings and limits, for the study overall: In validation, progression to ophthalmopathy was predicted by the model with almost 71% sensitivity and 72.22% specificity, a median of roughly 6 months before onset. No statistical method was used to set the sample size in advance, and investigators knew the group allocation. Blood samples also contained most of the expanded thyroid clonotypes (frequency above 0.001), which suggests that blood repertoires may reflect thyroid immune responses. A 13 V-J signature model separated ophthalmopathy from stable hyperthyroidism, with 87.88% sensitivity and just under 84% specificity in cross-validation and 80%/75% in testing.

A patient counted as having stable Graves' hyperthyroidism if no progression to ophthalmopathy occurred over 18 months of follow-up. Hyperthyroidism patients were newly diagnosed, had a disease duration of under 2 months, and were aged 18 to 65 years. Any patient with an uncontrolled infection, another autoimmune disease, pregnancy or lactation was excluded. Diagnoses relied on clinical symptoms, serum thyroxine and TRAb, thyroid ultrasound and orbital computed tomography. Ficoll-Paque density gradient centrifugation was used to isolate PBMCs from approximately 10 ml of fresh peripheral blood. Total RNA was extracted using Trizol reagent, and RNA quality was assessed on an Agilent 2100 Bioanalyzer. TCR beta CDR3 regions were amplified from RNA transcripts. A first-round RT-PCR of the TCR CDR3 used the HTBI primer set with the Qiagen OneStep RT-PCR kit. Libraries were constructed in a second round of multiplex PCR, after which size selection and purification were carried out. Libraries were sequenced paired-end with 100 bp reads on an Illumina HiSeq2000. As for the original processing: SOAPnuke was used to process the raw data, removing reads that contained adapters or uncalled bases, had a mean Phred below 15, or lacked an exact match to the constant primer or identifier. High-quality paired reads were merged using COPE v1.2.5, and each unique nucleotide sequence was defined as a clonotype. MiTCR v1.1 was used to align the clonotypes against IMGT TRBV, TRBD and TRBJ reference segments. Only V-J combinations with frequency above 0.0001, covering 99% to 99.2% of repertoires, were analysed. A TCS score was defined as the ratio between F50 (clonal expansion) and ExV (chaos), using BLOSUM62-based TCRdist between CDR3 peptides within each V-J. Welch's t-statistics and random forest reduced some 510 V-J features to roughly 13, which were used in a naive Bayes classifier (R e1071). TCRdb handled the public reads itself, with Q25 trimming in fastp and clone calling in MiXCR, and kept productive beta chains. Rows with a matching CDR3 protein are joined into one entry that keeps the most common DNA and genes. These V and J calls derive from TCRdb rather than the authors' analysis. This sample holds some 560,000 distinct CDR3 sequences; roughly 14% were observed only once. The ten largest clones represent about 7% of the sample.

There are 15 amino acids in the CDR3, from cysteine to phenylalanine inclusive. Left in the record is the CDR3 DNA by itself, 45 bases read in frame from the first base. V loses 2 bases of germline sequence and J loses 2 bases, and the interval between the two ends is 7 bases. The germline V gene supplies CDR1 MNHEY and CDR2 SVGEGT. This clonotype was seen a handful of times. Its antigen specificity is not known. Base qualities are not provided; no much larger clone lies one nucleotide away. The sequencing input was blood. Recombination linked TRBV6-2 or TRBV6-3 to TRBJ2-6; a tentative D match to TRBD1 spans 5 bases. This TCR was sampled from a woman aged 25 to 39 with Graves' hyperthyroidism. The CDR3 reads CASSYPGTGANVLTF. The nucleotide sequence is TGTGCCAGCAGTTACCCAGGGACTGGGGCCAACGTCCTGACTTTC.